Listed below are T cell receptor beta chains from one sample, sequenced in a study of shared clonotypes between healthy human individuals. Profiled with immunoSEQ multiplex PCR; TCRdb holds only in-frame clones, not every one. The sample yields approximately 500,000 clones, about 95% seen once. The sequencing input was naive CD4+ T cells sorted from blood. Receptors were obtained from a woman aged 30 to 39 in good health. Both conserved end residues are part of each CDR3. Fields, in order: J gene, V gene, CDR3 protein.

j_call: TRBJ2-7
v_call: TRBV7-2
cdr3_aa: CASSITDRALLYEQYF

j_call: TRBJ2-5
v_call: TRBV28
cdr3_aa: CASSLPGTTQETQYF

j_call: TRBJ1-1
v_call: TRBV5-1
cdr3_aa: CASSSEGRTEAFF

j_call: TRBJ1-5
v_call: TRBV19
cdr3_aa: CASSIDRWKSNQPQHF

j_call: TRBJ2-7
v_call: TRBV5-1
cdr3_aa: CASSLVASVGVYEQYF

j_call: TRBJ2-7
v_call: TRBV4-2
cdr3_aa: CASSQAMGTGTYEQYF

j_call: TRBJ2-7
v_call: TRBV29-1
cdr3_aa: CSVAKGANEQYF

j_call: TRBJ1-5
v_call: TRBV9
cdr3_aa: CASSPKGSTQPQHF

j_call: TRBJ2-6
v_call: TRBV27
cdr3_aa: CASSWSGANVLTF

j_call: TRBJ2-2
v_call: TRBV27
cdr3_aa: CASRFLAGGPNTGELFF

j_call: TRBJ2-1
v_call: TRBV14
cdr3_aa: CASSPQRSSYNEQFF

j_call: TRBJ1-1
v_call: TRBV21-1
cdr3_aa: CASSKGAGDTEAFF

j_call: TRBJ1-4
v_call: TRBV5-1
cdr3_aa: CASSEPGEGEKLFF

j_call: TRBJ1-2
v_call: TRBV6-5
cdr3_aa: CASRPTRGPPYGYTF

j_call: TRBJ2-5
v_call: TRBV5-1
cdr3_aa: CASSLRETQYF

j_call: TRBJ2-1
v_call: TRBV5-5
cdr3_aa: CASSRPGTSVDYNEQFF

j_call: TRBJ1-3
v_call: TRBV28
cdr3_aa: CASSLSGLTSGNTIYF

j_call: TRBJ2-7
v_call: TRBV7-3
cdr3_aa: CASSLTASGTGEQYF

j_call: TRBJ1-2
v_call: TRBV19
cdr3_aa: CASSMGYGYTF

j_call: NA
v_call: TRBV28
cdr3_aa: CASSFSTSGGSYEQYF

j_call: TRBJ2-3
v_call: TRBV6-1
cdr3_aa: CASSERTSGRDTQYF

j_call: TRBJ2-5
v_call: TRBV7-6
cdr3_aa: CASSLSLAGNFEETQYF

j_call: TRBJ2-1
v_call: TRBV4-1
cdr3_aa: CASSQLLPFYNEQFF